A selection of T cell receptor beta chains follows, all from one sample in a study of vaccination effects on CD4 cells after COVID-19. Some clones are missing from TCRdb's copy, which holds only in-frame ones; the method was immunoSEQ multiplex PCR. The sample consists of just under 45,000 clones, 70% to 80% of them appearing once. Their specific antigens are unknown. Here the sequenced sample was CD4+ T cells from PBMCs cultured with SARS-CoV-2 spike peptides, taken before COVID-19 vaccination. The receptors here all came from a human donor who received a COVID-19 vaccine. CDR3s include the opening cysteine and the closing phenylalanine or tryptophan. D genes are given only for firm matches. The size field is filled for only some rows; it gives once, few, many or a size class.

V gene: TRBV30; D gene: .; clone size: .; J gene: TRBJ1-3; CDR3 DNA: TGTGCCTGGAGTTCTGTCCGCTCTGGAAACACCATATATTTT; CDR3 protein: CAWSSVRSGNTIYF
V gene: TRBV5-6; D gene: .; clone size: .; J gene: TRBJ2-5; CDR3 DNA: TGTGCCAGCAGCTTGCGTACGGGCCAAGAGACCCAGTACTTC; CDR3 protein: CASSLRTGQETQYF
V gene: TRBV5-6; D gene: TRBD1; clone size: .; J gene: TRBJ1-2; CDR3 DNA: TGTGCCAGCAGCTTGGATGGGACAGGGATCTATGGCTACACCTTC; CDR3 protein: CASSLDGTGIYGYTF
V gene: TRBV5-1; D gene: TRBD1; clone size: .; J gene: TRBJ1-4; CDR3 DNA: TGCGCCAGCAGCTTGGCCGTGACAGGGGGAAATGAAAAACTGTTTTTT; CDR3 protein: CASSLAVTGGNEKLFF
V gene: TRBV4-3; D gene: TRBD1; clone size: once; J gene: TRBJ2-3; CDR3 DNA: TGCGCCAGCAGCCAAAGGCCGGCAGGGACAGGGGGGAACACAGATACGCAGTATTTT; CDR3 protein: CASSQRPAGTGGNTDTQYF
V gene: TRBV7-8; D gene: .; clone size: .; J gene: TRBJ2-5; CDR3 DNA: TGTGCCAGCAGCCCAGGTCTAGGACCCCGGGAGACCCAGTACTTC; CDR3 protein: CASSPGLGPRETQYF
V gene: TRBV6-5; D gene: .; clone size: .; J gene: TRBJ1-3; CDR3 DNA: TGTGCCAGCAGGGCAGCGGTCGGAAACACCATATATTTT; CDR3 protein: CASRAAVGNTIYF
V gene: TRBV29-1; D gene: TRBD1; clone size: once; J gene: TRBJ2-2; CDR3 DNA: TGCAGCGTTAAACAGGGGGTCGGGGAGCTGTTTTTT; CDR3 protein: CSVKQGVGELFF
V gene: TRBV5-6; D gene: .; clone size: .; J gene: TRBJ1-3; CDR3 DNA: TGTGCCAGCAGCTTGCCCCGGACAGTTGGAAACACCATATATTTT; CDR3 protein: CASSLPRTVGNTIYF
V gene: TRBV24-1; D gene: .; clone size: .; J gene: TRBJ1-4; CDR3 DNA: TGTGCCACCAGTGACACCTCGGACAGAGGGAGAGAAAAACTGTTTTTT; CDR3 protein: CATSDTSDRGREKLFF
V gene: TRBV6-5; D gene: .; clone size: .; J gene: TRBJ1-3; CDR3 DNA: TGTGCCAGCAGTTACGGAGGTTTCTCTGGAAACACCATATATTTT; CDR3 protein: CASSYGGFSGNTIYF
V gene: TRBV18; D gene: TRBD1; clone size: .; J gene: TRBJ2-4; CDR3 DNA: TGTGCCAGCTCACCACCCTCCGGGACAGAAAACATTCAGTACTTC; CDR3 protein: CASSPPSGTENIQYF
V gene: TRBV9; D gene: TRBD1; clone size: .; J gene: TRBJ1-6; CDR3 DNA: TGTGCCAGCAGCGTGGACAGGGGGGGGAATTCACCCCTCCACTTT; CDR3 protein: CASSVDRGGNSPLHF
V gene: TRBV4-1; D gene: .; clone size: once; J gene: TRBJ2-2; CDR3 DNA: TGCGCCAGCAGCCAAGGGACAGCCAACACCGGGGAGCTGTTTTTT; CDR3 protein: CASSQGTANTGELFF
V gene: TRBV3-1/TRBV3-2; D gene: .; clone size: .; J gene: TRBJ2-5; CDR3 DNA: TGTGCCAGCAGCGGAGTCGGAGGAACCCAGTACTTC; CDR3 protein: CASSGVGGTQYF
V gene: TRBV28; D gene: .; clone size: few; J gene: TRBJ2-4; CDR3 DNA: TGTGCCAGCCAAAAGCAGTTCAAATCTCAGTACTTC; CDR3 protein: CASQKQFKSQYF
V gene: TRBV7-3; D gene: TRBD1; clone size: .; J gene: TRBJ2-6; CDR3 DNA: TGTGCCAGCAGCGCTGACAGGGTTGGTGGGGCCAACGTCCTGACTTTC; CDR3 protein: CASSADRVGGANVLTF
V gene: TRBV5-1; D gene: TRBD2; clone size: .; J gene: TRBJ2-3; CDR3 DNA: TGCGCCAGCACCAATGACAGAGCGGGGGGGCCTACAGATACGCAGTATTTT; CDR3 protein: CASTNDRAGGPTDTQYF
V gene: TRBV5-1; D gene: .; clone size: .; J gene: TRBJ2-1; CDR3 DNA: TGCGCCAGCAGCTTGGCCCTCGCCTACAATGAGCAGTTCTTC; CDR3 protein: CASSLALAYNEQFF
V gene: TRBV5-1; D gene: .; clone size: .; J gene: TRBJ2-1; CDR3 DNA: TGCGCCAGCAGCTTGACGGTCCCCTACAATGAGCAGTTCTTC; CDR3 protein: CASSLTVPYNEQFF
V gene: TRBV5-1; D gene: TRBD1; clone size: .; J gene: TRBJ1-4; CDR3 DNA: TGCGCCAGCAGCTTACCGACAGGGACTAATGAAAAACTGTTTTTT; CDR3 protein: CASSLPTGTNEKLFF
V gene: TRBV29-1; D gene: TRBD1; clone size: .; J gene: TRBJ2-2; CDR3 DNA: TGCAGCGTAACCGGGACAGGGGTCGACGGGGAGCTGTTTTTT; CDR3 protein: CSVTGTGVDGELFF
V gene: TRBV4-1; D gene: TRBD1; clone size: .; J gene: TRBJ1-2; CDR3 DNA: TGCGCCAGCAGCTCGACAGGGACGGACAACTATGGCTACACCTTC; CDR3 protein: CASSSTGTDNYGYTF